This T cell receptor (delta chain) was retrieved from a study of γδ T cells in repeated Plasmodium falciparum infection. In the study overall: The natural-infection arm compared Malian children under seasonal malaria with matched Australian children. Malaria-naive adults were infected with P. falciparum NF54 four times over approximately 600 days. Samples were taken at baseline, before some infections, and 21 days after each.

The CDR3 is 27 residues long. V shed 1 base, J shed 0 bases, and the junction held 34 bases outside the gene matches. In germline, CDR1 is TSWWSYY, CDR2 QGS. Vgamma9/Vdelta2+ and Vdelta2-negative gammadelta T cells were flow-sorted from PBMC for bulk sequencing. TCRdb fed the multiplex PCR reads to CATT. The data hold 50,000 to 60,000 delta-chain clones, with approximately 2% observed a single time. As to this clone: Its cognate antigen is unknown. This DNA's translation and the protein TCRdb lists, from a much larger clone, do not match at residue 8, likely due to a read error; the protein shown is translated from the DNA.

Whole-study findings and limits: Compared with Australian children, Malian Vdelta2-negative repertoires seemed more clonal, less diverse, less shared.

This clonotype was sampled from a pool of human donors (malaria-infected and uninfected, not separated). Sequenced: gamma-delta T cells from blood. The chain couples TRDV1 to TRDJ1; 11 nucleotides align to TRDD3. The J gene was missing in TCRdb and was found by matching the end of the DNA to germline. CDR3 sequence reads: CALGEPCHGFLRALLGDKTPYTDKLIF. The CDR3 DNA is TGTGCTCTTGGGGAACCCTGTCATGGCTTCCTACGGGCCTTACTGGGGGATAAAACCCCGTACACCGATAAACTCATCTTT.